The entry that follows covers one TCR beta chain sequence. Its antigen is unknown. The length of the CDR3 is 19 residues. V shed 3 bases and J 0 bases; nucleotides not matched to a gene: 9. In germline, CDR1 is KGHSH, CDR2 LQKENI. The sample originates from a study of T-cell reconstitution after alpha-beta-depleted transplantation in children. TCRbeta library preparation incorporated unique molecular identifiers. TCRdb called the PCR reads again in MiXCR, with one record for every CDR3 protein. The sample holds roughly 790,000 distinct CDR3 sequences, around 17% seen once. Findings and limits, study-wide: Two months or so post-transplant, alpha-beta T cells reportedly derived from several hundred expanded graft clones. Some patients' high day-60 TCRbeta diversity was attributed to recipient cells surviving conditioning.

This material consisted of PBMCs, mostly from graft donor cells, taken 360 days after TCRalphabeta/CD19-depleted stem cell transplant. The chain uses TRBV18 and TRBJ1-3, with 12 bases matching TRBD1. This receptor was taken from a male patient younger than 18 who had a stem cell transplant for acute lymphoblastic leukemia, so the T cells may come from the graft donor. CDR3 sequence reads: CASSPFRDRGHLSGNTIYF. In DNA form, the CDR3 reads TGTGCCAGCTCACCGTTCCGGGACAGGGGGCATCTCTCTGGAAACACCATATATTTT.